This T cell receptor beta chain was sequenced during a study of response to subunit inactivated influenza vaccine. The CDR3 runs 14 residues. Trimming cost V 7 bases and J 6 bases; bases outside gene matches: 8. The V gene's germline CDR1 is SGHRS and CDR2 YFSETQ. TCRdb recomputed calls from the RT-PCR reads with MiXCR, one row per CDR3 protein. The sample lists around 480,000 distinct CDR3 sequences; 15% to 20% were seen once. Study conclusions and caveats: The authors offered the suggestion that each seasonal influenza vaccination recruits few new T cells.

As concerns this clonotype: Its antigen is unidentified.

This clonotype was obtained from a man aged 50-75 years who received an inactivated influenza vaccine. The chain links TRBV5-1 to TRBJ2-2, with 8 bases fitting TRBD1. Sequenced here: CD4+ T cells sorted from PBMCs, sampled 23 to 25 months after vaccination. The CDR3 nucleotides read TGCGCCAGCCGGACAGGGTCGTTGGCCGGGGAGCTGTTTTTT. This codes for CASRTGSLAGELFF.